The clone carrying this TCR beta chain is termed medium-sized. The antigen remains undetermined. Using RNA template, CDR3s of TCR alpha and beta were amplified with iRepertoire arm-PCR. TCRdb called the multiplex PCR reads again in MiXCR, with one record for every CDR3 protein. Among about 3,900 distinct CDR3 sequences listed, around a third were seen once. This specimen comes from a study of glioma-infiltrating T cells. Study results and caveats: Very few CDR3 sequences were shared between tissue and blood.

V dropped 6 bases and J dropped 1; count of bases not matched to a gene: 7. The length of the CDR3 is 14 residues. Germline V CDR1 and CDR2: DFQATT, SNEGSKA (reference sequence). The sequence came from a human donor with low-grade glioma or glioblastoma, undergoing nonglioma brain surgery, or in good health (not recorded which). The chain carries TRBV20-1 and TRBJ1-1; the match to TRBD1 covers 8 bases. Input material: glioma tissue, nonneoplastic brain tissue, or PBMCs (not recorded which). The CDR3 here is CSATRQGRNTEAFF. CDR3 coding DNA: TGCAGTGCCACGAGACAGGGGAGGAACACTGAAGCTTTCTTT.